The text below deals with one T cell receptor beta chain. Its specific antigen is unknown. No much larger clone is present one base from it, and per-base qualities are unavailable. The data are from a study of OX40 agonist ivuxolimab in advanced cancers. Broadly, across the study: Ivuxolimab was an agonistic, fully human IgG2 monoclonal antibody directed against OX40 (CD134), a costimulatory receptor. Intravenous ivuxolimab was administered to patients every 2 weeks at six dose levels: 0.01, 0.1, 0.3, 1.5, 3 and 10 mg/kg. The paper covers the monotherapy dose-escalation part of the phase I ivuxolimab trial, which included N ≈ 50 patients. Partial responses occurred in three dose-escalation patients: two with cutaneous melanoma and one with hepatocellular carcinoma. The dose-escalation cohort was about 87% male with a mean age of around 64 years, ranging from roughly 20 to 85. Peripheral TCRbeta sequencing was intended to test whether TCR sequence diversity was altered and clonal T-cell expansion was caused by ivuxolimab. Prior anti-PD-1, anti-PD-L1 or anti-CTLA-4 therapy was permitted, and checkpoint inhibitors had been received by less than 45% of dose-escalation patients. Of the roughly 50 dose-escalation patients, hepatocellular carcinoma was present in roughly 19, melanoma in roughly 15, renal cell carcinoma in 9 and head and neck cancer in 9. General findings and caveats noted by the study authors: The antigen specificity of the peripheral T cells that underwent clonal expansion was not determined. In the 0.1-3.0 mg/kg groups, partial responders were among the patients with the lowest normalized peripheral clonal expansion, particularly in CD8+ T cells. On average, CD8+ T cells showed more expanded clones than CD4+ T cells after ivuxolimab. At doses from 0.1 to 3.0 mg/kg, clonal expansion was seen in both CD4+ and CD8+ blood T cells between baseline and week 6. Low levels of normalized T-cell clonal expansion were also seen in some nonresponding patients.

Patients with autoimmune disease history or receiving systemic immunosuppression were excluded from the trial. Peripheral blood for TCR sequencing was collected from all dose cohorts at baseline, on cycle 4 day 1, and on cycle 7 day 1. The samples were taken from a phase I, first-in-human, multicenter, open-label dose-escalation trial of ivuxolimab. Adults with locally advanced or metastatic melanoma, renal cell carcinoma, hepatocellular carcinoma or head and neck squamous cell carcinoma were enrolled in the trial. Before TCR sequencing, CD4+ T cells and CD8+ T cells from peripheral blood were sorted into separate populations. Genomic DNA was isolated from the sorted cells so that the TCRbeta CDR3 region could be sequenced. The immunoSEQ Assay was used to sequence the TCRbeta CDR3 regions. The source is immuneACCESS, and TCRdb retained only in-frame sequences with V and J called. Part of the clones is not carried over; for the studies checked, unresolved V genes explain less than half of this, and the remainder is unexplained. The sample table lists roughly 46,000 clones, 80% to 90% of them with a count of one. Of the sample, roughly 50% falls within the top ten clones.

The sequence derives from an adult with an advanced solid tumor such as melanoma, head and neck, liver or kidney cancer. This specimen consisted of CD4+ or CD8+ T cells sorted from blood, obtained in a trial of the OX40 agonist ivuxolimab.

In nucleotides, the sequence is TGTGCCAGCAATTTGGAATGGTGGCCGGAGACCCAGTACTTC. It encodes CASNLEWWPETQYF. The rearrangement joined TRBV6-1 to TRBJ2-5, with the D segment identity uncertain. Per the germline V gene, MNHNS is the CDR1 and SASEGT is the CDR2. V is shortened by 7 bases, J by 5 bases, and the region joining them spans 17 bases. From the cysteine through the phenylalanine, the CDR3 covers 14 amino acids. Of the read, only the CDR3 DNA is kept; its 42 bases are in frame from base 1.